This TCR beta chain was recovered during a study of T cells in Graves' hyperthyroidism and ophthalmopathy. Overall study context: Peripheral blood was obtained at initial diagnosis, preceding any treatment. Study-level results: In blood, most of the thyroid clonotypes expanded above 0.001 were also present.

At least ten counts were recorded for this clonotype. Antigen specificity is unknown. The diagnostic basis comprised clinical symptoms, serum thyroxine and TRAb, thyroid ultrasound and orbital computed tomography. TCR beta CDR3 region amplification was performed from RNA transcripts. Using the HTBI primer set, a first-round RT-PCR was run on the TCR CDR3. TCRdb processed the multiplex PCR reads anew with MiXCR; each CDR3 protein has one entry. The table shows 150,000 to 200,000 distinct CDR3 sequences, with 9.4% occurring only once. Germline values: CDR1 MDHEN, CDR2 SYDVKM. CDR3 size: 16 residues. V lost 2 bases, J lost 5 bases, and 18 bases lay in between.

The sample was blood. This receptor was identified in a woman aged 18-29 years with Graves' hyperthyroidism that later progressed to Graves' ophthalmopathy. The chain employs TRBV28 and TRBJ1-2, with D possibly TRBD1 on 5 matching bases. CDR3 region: CASSLAGELGHYGYTF. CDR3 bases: TGTGCCAGCAGTTTAGCGGGGGAGCTCGGCCATTATGGCTACACCTTC.